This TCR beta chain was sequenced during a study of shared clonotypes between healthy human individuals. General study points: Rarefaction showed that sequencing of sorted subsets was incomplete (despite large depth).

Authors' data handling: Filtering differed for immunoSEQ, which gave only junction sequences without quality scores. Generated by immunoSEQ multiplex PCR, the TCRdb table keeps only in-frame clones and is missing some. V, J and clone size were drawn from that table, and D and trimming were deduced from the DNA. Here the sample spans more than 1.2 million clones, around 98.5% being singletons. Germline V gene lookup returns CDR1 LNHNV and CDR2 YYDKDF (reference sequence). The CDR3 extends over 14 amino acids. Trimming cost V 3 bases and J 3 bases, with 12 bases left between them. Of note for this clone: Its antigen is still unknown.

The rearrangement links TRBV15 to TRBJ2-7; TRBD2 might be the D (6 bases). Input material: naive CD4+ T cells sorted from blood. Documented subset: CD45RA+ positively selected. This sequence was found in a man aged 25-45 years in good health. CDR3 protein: CATSRDQGLYEQYF. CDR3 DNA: TGTGCCACCAGCAGGGACCAGGGACTCTACGAGCAGTACTTC.